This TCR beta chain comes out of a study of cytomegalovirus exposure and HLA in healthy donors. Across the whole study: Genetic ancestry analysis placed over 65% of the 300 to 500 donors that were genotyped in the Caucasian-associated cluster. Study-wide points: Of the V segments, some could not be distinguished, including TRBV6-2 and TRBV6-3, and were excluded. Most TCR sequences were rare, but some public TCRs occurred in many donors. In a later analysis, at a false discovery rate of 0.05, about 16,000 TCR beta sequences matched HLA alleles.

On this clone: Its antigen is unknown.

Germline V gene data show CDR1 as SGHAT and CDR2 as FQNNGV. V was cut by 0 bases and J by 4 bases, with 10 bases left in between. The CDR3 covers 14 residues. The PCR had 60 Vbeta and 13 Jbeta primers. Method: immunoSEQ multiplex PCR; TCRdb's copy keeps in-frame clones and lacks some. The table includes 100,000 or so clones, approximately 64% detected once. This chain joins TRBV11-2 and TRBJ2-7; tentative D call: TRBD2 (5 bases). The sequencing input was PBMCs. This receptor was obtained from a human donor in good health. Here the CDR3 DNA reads TGTGCCAGCAGCTTAGATCCCCTAGCTTACGAGCAGTACTTC. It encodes CASSLDPLAYEQYF. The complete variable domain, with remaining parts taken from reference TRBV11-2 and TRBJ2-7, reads EAGVAQSPRYKIIEKRQSVAFWCNPISGHATLYWYQQILGQGPKLLIQFQNNGVVDDSQLPKDRFSAERLKGVDSTLKIQPAKLEDSAVYLCASSLDPLAYEQYFGPGTRLTVT.